The 10 T cell receptor beta chains below come from one sample, sequenced in a study of blood T cell repertoires in COVID-19 (dated by TCRdb to about 2020). Preparation of the library involved the immunoSEQ multiplex PCR assay. The table comes from immuneACCESS by way of TCRdb, which keeps in-frame sequences with V and J called. Part of the clones is missing from these tables; in studies checked, under half for an unresolved V gene and the rest for unknown reasons. The sample yields about 300,000 clones; 70% to 90% were counted once. In total, the top ten clones hold roughly 4.5% of the sample. The sequenced sample was PBMCs or T cells enriched from blood (not recorded which). The receptors were sampled from a man between 25 and 39 years old who had recovered from COVID-19.

This clone was seen only a few times. The rearrangement uses TRBV5-1 and TRBJ2-1; the D is unclear. CDR3 size: 15 residues. Per the germline V gene, CDR1 is SGHRS and CDR2 is YFSETQ. The V and J ends lost 0 bases and 4 bases respectively, with 11 bases between them. CDR3 sequence reads: CASSLAFDSYNEQFF. DNA of the CDR3: TGCGCCAGCAGCTTGGCCTTCGACTCGTACAATGAGCAGTTCTTC.

The V call is TRBV6-5, the J call TRBJ1-1; D remains unclear. The CDR3 is 15 residues long. CDR1 and CDR2 (germline): MNHEY, SVGAGI. V lost 2 bases and J lost 5, with 15 bases in between. CDR3 nucleotides: TGTGCCAGCAGTTACCACAATCGGGATCTTACTGAAGCTTTCTTT. Its translation is CASSYHNRDLTEAFF.

Turning to this clone: One end of the junction varies from germline; a read error may be responsible. The CDR3, as DNA: TGTGCCAGCACCCATGGGGGGGTGGTCTTC. The encoded protein is CASTHGGVVF. The chain carries TRBV6-4 and TRBJ2-1, with 7 bases aligning to TRBD2. CDR3 size: 10 residues. CDR1 MRHNA and CDR2 SNTAGT come from the germline V gene.

This clone was observed once. The V call is TRBV5-4, the J call TRBJ2-1; 9 positions agree with TRBD2. Germline V lookup: CDR1 SGHNT, CDR2 YYREEE (reference sequence). The CDR3 runs to 16 residues. The V segment lost 3 bases and the J segment 5 bases; nucleotides outside the gene matches: 9. CDR3 sequence reads: CASSYSGGRVNNEQFF. In DNA form, the CDR3 reads TGTGCCAGCAGCTATTCGGGCGGGAGGGTAAACAATGAGCAGTTCTTC.

This clone was observed a handful of times. The chain links TRBV7-9 to TRBJ1-5, with a possible D match to TRBD1 (6 bases). This CDR3 is 15 amino acids long. Germline-derived CDR1 and CDR2 are SEHNR and FQNEAQ (reference sequence). Trimming pared 1 base from V and 4 bases from J, leaving 11 bases between. CDR3 DNA sequence: TGTGCCAGCAGCTTAGGGGACAATCGGAATCAGCCCCAGCATTTT. Encoded protein: CASSLGDNRNQPQHF. The full variable domain, in which reference TRBV7-9 and TRBJ1-5 provide the parts outside the CDR3, is DTGVSQNPRHKITKRGQNVTFRCDPISEHNRLYWYRQTLGQGPEFLTYFQNEAQLEKSRLLSDRFSAERPKGSFSTLEIQRTEQGDSAMYLCASSLGDNRNQPQHFGDGTRLSIL.

The chain employs TRBV15 and TRBJ2-1; TRBD2 might be the D (6 bases). Germline V CDR1 and CDR2: LNHNV, YYDKDF (reference sequence). V dropped 5 bases and J dropped 8 bases, with 19 bases sitting between them. CDR3 size: 15 residues. The CDR3 nucleotides read TGTGCCACCAGCCGGAGGGCTAGCATTTGGTATGAGCAGTTCTTC. Its translation is CATSRRASIWYEQFF.

V gene TRBV5-1 combines with J gene TRBJ1-6; D unclear. V dropped 5 bases and J dropped 8 bases, with 17 bases sitting between them. Germline-derived CDR1 and CDR2 are SGHRS and YFSETQ. The CDR3 totals 15 residues. CDR3 in amino acids: CASRPYGEVHSPLHF. As DNA, the CDR3 is TGCGCCAGCAGACCCTATGGGGAGGTCCATTCACCCCTCCACTTT.

The rearrangement links TRBV3-1 (or the pseudogene TRBV3-2) to TRBJ2-3; 12 bases line up with TRBD2. Germline V gene data show CDR1 as LGHDT and CDR2 as YNNKEL (reference sequence). There are 22 residues in the CDR3. V gave up 4 bases and J gave up 0 bases; unmatched junction bases: 20. CDR3 sequence: CASSRRLAGAIPFITSTDTQYF. The CDR3 coding sequence is TGTGCCAGCAGCCGTAGACTAGCGGGAGCAATCCCCTTTATCACTAGCACAGATACGCAGTATTTT.

This chain connects TRBV2 to TRBJ2-1; 9 bases agree with TRBD1. The CDR3 has 14 residues. V was pared by 5 bases and J by 7 bases, with 6 bases of the junction left unmatched. Germline V gene lookup returns CDR1 SNHLY and CDR2 FYNNEI. CDR3 sequence (DNA): TGTGCCAGCAGTAAGTACAGGGGGCAAAATGAGCAGTTCTTC. Its translation is CASSKYRGQNEQFF.

A few counts support this clone. The V and J genes are TRBV6-5 and TRBJ2-7; 13 nucleotides agree with TRBD2. CDR1 is MNHEY and CDR2 is SVGAGI in the germline V gene. This CDR3 region has 16 residues. Trimming cost V 2 bases and J 3 bases; bases outside gene matches: 4. CDR3 protein: CASSYEGLAGIYEQYF. CDR3 DNA: TGTGCCAGCAGTTACGAGGGACTAGCGGGAATCTACGAGCAGTACTTC.